These 27 T cell receptor beta chains were sequenced from one sample in a study of tumor and adjacent non-tumor tissue in lung cancer. No cell sorting was done before RNA was extracted from the tissue. The library came from three nested PCR rounds adapted from ARM-PCR protocols. MiXCR was run by TCRdb on the multiplex PCR reads, yielding one entry per CDR3 protein. This table has fewer than 85,000 distinct CDR3 sequences, more than 70% appearing once. Material: lung tumor tissue. The receptors here all came from a man aged 55 to 69 with non-small cell lung cancer.

J is TRBJ1-4 and V is TRBV6-6; 7 positions agree with TRBD1. Germline V lookup: CDR1 MNHNY, CDR2 SVGAGI (reference sequence). V lost 6 bases to trimming and J lost 2 bases; unmatched junction nucleotides: 9. The CDR3 is 16 amino acids. CDR3: CASRRQGVDTNEKLFF. In DNA, the CDR3 is TGTGCCAGCAGGCGCCAGGGGGTGGACACTAATGAAAAACTGTTTTTT.

On this clonotype itself: A read error may produce the germline difference seen at one junction end. V and J are TRBV11-3 and TRBJ2-3; 10 nucleotides align to TRBD2. This CDR3 is 16 amino acids long. Germline V gene sequence: CDR1 SGHNT, CDR2 YENEEA. The CDR3 protein is CAISLGLADRTITQYF. The CDR3 region has the DNA TGTGCCATCAGCCTTGGACTAGCGGATAGGACAATTACGCAGTATTTT.

This clonotype was seen a few times. This may be a read error: a much more frequent sequence differs by one nucleotide. The CDR3 ends on some other residue instead of the conserved phenylalanine or tryptophan, so this is likely a read error. J is TRBJ2-1 and V is TRBV10-3; D may be TRBD1 or TRBD2 (5 bases each). The V and J ends lost 4 bases and 7 bases respectively, with 11 bases between them. CDR3 length: 13 amino acids. Germline V gene sequence: CDR1 ENHRY, CDR2 SYGVKD. The CDR3 DNA is TGTGCCATCAGTGGGGACGGCACGAATGAGCAGTTCTTA. It specifies CAISGDGTNEQFL.

With regard to this clonotype: At one boundary the junction diverges from the germline segment, which might be a read error. CDR3 coding DNA: TGTACCAGTAGTGAAGATTACCAAGAGACCCAGTACTTC. This codes for CTSSEDYQETQYF. The chain couples TRBV12-3 or TRBV12-4 to TRBJ2-5; D call uncertain. The length of the CDR3 is 13 residues.

Notes on this clonotype: One end of the junction is discordant with germline, which a read error may explain. V gene TRBV29-1 combines with J gene TRBJ1-5, with TRBD1 as a possible D gene (5 bases). The CDR3 contains 13 residues. CDR1 and CDR2 from the germline V gene are SQVTM and ANQGSEA. Written as DNA, the CDR3 is TGCAGCGTTACTCAGGGCCTCAATCAACCCCAGCATTTT. Protein: CSVTQGLNQPQHF.

The V and J genes are TRBV7-9 and TRBJ2-5; 10 bases are a match to TRBD1. This CDR3 is built from 14 residues. J lost 3 bases, V lost 5 bases, and 3 bases had no gene match. CDR1 and CDR2 from the germline V gene are SEHNR and FQNEAQ (reference sequence). CDR3 sequence: CASSLGTGEETQYF. The CDR3 region has the DNA TGTGCCAGCAGCCTCGGGACAGGGGAAGAGACCCAGTACTTC. Looking up the rest from reference TRBV7-9 and TRBJ2-5 gives the full variable domain: DTGVSQNPRHKITKRGQNVTFRCDPISEHNRLYWYRQTLGQGPEFLTYFQNEAQLEKSRLLSDRFSAERPKGSFSTLEIQRTEQGDSAMYLCASSLGTGEETQYFGPGTRLLVL.

As concerns this clonotype: One end of the junction is discordant with germline, which a read error may explain. The genes are TRBV10-3 and TRBJ2-3, with 9 bases identical to TRBD2. There are 15 residues in the CDR3. Germline V lookup: CDR1 ENHRY, CDR2 SYGVKD. CDR3: CAISEVSGSRVTQYF. The CDR3 nucleotides read TGTGCCATCAGTGAGGTTAGCGGGAGTCGAGTTACGCAATATTTT.

A note on this clonotype: Germline is not matched at one junction end, which may reflect a read error. V usage is TRBV29-1 and J usage is TRBJ1-5, with D possibly being TRBD1 (5 bases). The CDR3 length is 13 residues. CDR1 is SQVTM, CDR2 ANQGSEA, per germline. This CDR3 is CSVSWGRNQPQHF. CDR3 in DNA: TGTAGCGTTTCATGGGGCAGGAATCAGCCCCAGCATTTT.

With regard to this clonotype: A read error is possible here, since a much larger clone lies one base away. J is TRBJ2-3 and V is TRBV28; a possible D gene is TRBD2 (5 bases). CDR1 is MDHEN, CDR2 SYDVKM, per germline. This CDR3 region has 14 residues. V was trimmed by 10 bases and J by 1 base, leaving 15 bases between them. CDR3 DNA: TGTGCCATCACTCGAAGAGCGGGCACAGATACGCAGTATTTT. This gives the protein CAITRRAGTDTQYF.

As regards this clonotype: In this CDR3 the conserved last residue, phenylalanine or tryptophan, is missing, so a read error is likely. The limits of the CDR3 on the DNA are not certain, so only TCRdb's listed CDR3 is given. V is TRBV28 and J is TRBJ2-1; TRBD2 was called by the table and not checked on the DNA. The germline CDR1 and CDR2 sequences are MDHEN and SYDVKM. The CDR3 adds up to 19 amino acids, both ends counted. The chain's CDR3 is CASSFEGTGLAGNYNEQLS.

V usage is TRBV10-3 and J usage is TRBJ2-3; TRBD2 might be the D (5 bases). This CDR3 has 15 residues. Germline V gives CDR1 ENHRY, CDR2 SYGVKD. The V and J ends lost 4 bases and 5 bases respectively, with 16 bases between them. The CDR3 region is CAISVASGSRDTQYF. In DNA form, the CDR3 reads TGTGCCATCAGTGTGGCTAGTGGGAGTCGAGATACGCAGTATTTT.

Regarding this clonotype: The junction departs from germline at one end; a sequencing error may be responsible. V usage is TRBV6-1 and J usage is TRBJ1-5; unclear D gene. Germline CDR1 reads MNHNS; CDR2 reads SASEGT. The CDR3 length is 15 residues. In nucleotides, the CDR3 is TGTGCCAACAGTGACTTGGAGGAAGTCAGTCAGCCCCAGCATTTT. Its translation: CANSDLEEVSQPQHF.

V gene TRBV5-4 combines with J gene TRBJ1-1; 7 bases agree with TRBD1. The V gene's germline CDR1 is SGHNT and CDR2 YYREEE (reference sequence). Germline trimming cut 7 bases from V and 10 bases from J; bases unmatched to any gene: 13. The CDR3 is made up of 13 amino acids. This chain's CDR3 is CASRGQRDIVAFF. In DNA, the CDR3 is TGTGCCAGCCGGGGACAGCGGGACATTGTAGCTTTCTTT.

This clonotype was seen only once. The rearrangement joins TRBV5-4 to TRBJ2-3; unclear D gene. CDR3 length equals 14 residues. In germline, CDR1 is SGHNT, CDR2 YYREEE (reference sequence). Trimming cost V 4 bases and J 4 bases, with 13 bases left between them. Written as DNA, the CDR3 is TGTGCCAGCAGCCAACGGATTACCGCAGATACGCAGTATTTT. It is translated as CASSQRITADTQYF.

A remark on this clonotype: One end of the junction varies from germline; a read error may be responsible. The J gene is TRBJ2-7, the V gene TRBV6-6, with D uncertain. Germline assignment: CDR1 MNHNY and CDR2 SVGAGI (reference sequence). The CDR3 runs to 15 residues. CDR3 in amino acids: CASSYARGGAYEQYF. Here the CDR3 DNA reads TGTGCCAGTAGTTACGCACGTGGCGGAGCCTACGAGCAGTACTTC.

A word on this clonotype: At one end, the junction sequence differs from germline, possibly due to a read error. The chain has TRBV29-1 and TRBJ2-3, with D possibly matching TRBD2 (6 bases). There are 16 residues in the CDR3. The V gene's germline CDR1 is SQVTM and CDR2 ANQGSEA. The CDR3 sequence is CCVEPPLVGLADTQYF. The CDR3 DNA follows: TGCTGCGTAGAGCCTCCTCTAGTGGGACTGGCAGATACACAGTATTTT.

Points on this clonotype: The junction and the germline gene differ at one end; a read error may be behind it. The rearrangement joins TRBV11-3 to TRBJ2-2; 9 nucleotides align to TRBD2. CDR1 is SGHNT, CDR2 YENEEA, per germline. CDR3 length equals 17 residues. CDR3 coding DNA: TGTGCCAGCAGCTTAGACATGACTAGCGGAAACACCGGGGACCTGTTTTTT. It translates to CASSLDMTSGNTGDLFF.

A word on this clonotype: An end of the junction does not agree with germline; a read error may underlie this. The chain uses TRBV6-2 or TRBV6-3 and TRBJ2-2; the D gene is possibly TRBD2 (5 bases). The CDR3 runs to 15 residues. In germline, CDR1 is MNHEY, CDR2 SVGEGT. CDR3 residues: CVSSIRGLNTGELFF. In DNA form, the CDR3 reads TGTGTCAGCAGCATACGAGGCCTGAACACCGGGGAGTTGTTTTTT.

This clonotype was seen many times. This rearrangement joins TRBV5-5 to TRBJ2-7, with D unresolved. Germline V lookup: CDR1 SGHKS, CDR2 YYEKEE (reference sequence). V gave up 3 bases and J gave up 6 bases, with 7 bases separating them. This CDR3 has 11 residues. The CDR3 here is CASSSKVEQYF. DNA for the CDR3: TGTGCCAGCAGCTCCAAGGTCGAGCAGTACTTC.

With regard to this clonotype: This CDR3 fails to terminate in the conserved phenylalanine or tryptophan, so it likely reflects a read error. The chain couples TRBV5-6 to TRBJ1-1, with 8 bases that match TRBD1. The CDR3 runs 14 residues. Germline CDR1 and CDR2: SGHDT and YYEEEE. J was trimmed by 7 bases and V by 4 bases; bases with no gene match: 9. CDR3 sequence reads: CASSLRQGTNEAFS. In DNA, the CDR3 is TGTGCCAGCAGCCTGAGACAGGGGACCAATGAAGCTTTCTCT.

A word on this clonotype: It may be a read error: a sequence one base away is much more abundant. This chain uses TRBV12-3 or TRBV12-4 with TRBJ1-1; D not certain. V shed 5 bases and J shed 6 bases, with 19 bases lying between them. This CDR3 is built from 15 residues. CDR3 coding DNA: TGTGCCAGCAGTATCTTGAGGCTAAGGGCGTCTGAAGCTTTCTTT. Residues: CASSILRLRASEAFF.

Note on this clonotype: Relative to the germline gene, one junction end is altered; a read error may explain this. The chain uses TRBV29-1 and TRBJ2-1; D is uncertain. Germline lookup yields CDR1 SQVTM and CDR2 ANQGSEA. This CDR3 contains 14 residues. The CDR3 coding sequence is TGCTGCGTAAGAGACATGAGCTCCTACAATGAGCAGTTCTTC. Translation: CCVRDMSSYNEQFF.

The genes are TRBV10-3 and TRBJ2-2; 11 bases are a match to TRBD1. The CDR3 runs to 17 residues. Germline assignment: CDR1 ENHRY and CDR2 SYGVKD. The CDR3 coding sequence is TGTACCGTCAAGAGACCGGGACAGGGGGTAAAAACCGGGGAGCTGTTTTTT. This translates into CTVKRPGQGVKTGELFF.

This clonotype was counted at least ten times. This chain connects TRBV12-5 to TRBJ2-1, with 10 bases that match TRBD2. Looked up from germline, CDR1 is LGHNT and CDR2 is FRNRAP. V shed 1 base and J 4 bases; nucleotides not matched to a gene: 10. The CDR3 runs to 18 residues. CDR3 in DNA: TGTGCTAGTGGTTTGGAACCTAGCGGGAGTGGGTTGTACAATGAGCAGTTCTTC. This encodes CASGLEPSGSGLYNEQFF.

The sample holds many counts of this clonotype. This chain joins TRBV24-1 and TRBJ2-7; 11 bases map to TRBD2. The CDR3 has 14 amino acids. The germline V gene encodes CDR1 KGHDR and CDR2 SFDVKD. V was pared by 5 bases and J by 6 bases, with 5 bases of the junction left unmatched. CDR3 sequence: CATSGGTSGAEQYF. For the CDR3, the DNA is TGTGCCACCAGTGGCGGGACTAGCGGAGCCGAGCAGTACTTC.

Comment on this clonotype: Sequence at one end of the junction differs from germline and may be a read error. The chain carries TRBV6-6 and TRBJ2-1; D is possibly TRBD2 (5 bases). The germline gives CDR1 MNHNY, CDR2 SVGAGI (reference sequence). This CDR3 has 13 residues. CDR3 sequence (DNA): TGTGCCAGCAGTCAGGACTTCGACAATGAGCAATTGTTC. Translating gives CASSQDFDNEQLF.

In regard to this clonotype: One junction end disagrees with the germline gene, perhaps due to a read error. CDR3 nucleotides: TGTGCCAGCAGTTTTTGGACTAGCGGGAGGGAAGAGACCCAGCACTTC. This encodes CASSFWTSGREETQHF. The chain carries TRBV28 and TRBJ2-5; TRBD2 agrees at 15 bases. The germline V gene encodes CDR1 MDHEN and CDR2 SYDVKM. The CDR3 sequence is 16 residues long. The whole variable domain, remainder taken from reference TRBV28 and TRBJ2-5, is DVKVTQSSRYLVKRTGEKVFLECVQDMDHENMFWYRQDPGLGLRLIYFSYDVKMKEKGDIPEGYSVSREKKERFSLILESASTNQTSMYLCASSFWTSGREETQHFGPGTRLLVL.